The present T cell receptor (beta chain) was sequenced within a study of tissue T cells after allogeneic stem cell transplantation. CDR3 size: 13 residues. Germline CDR1 is GFQATS and CDR2 is STVNSAI. After removal of 3 bases from V and 2 bases from J, the junction contained 0 bases not matched to a gene. Survey-depth TCRbeta CDR3 sequencing reported V/J genes and productive frequencies. Assay: immunoSEQ multiplex PCR; the TCRdb copy retains only in-frame clones and omits some. The sample has about 22,000 clones, roughly three quarters seen once; the top ten hold approximately 0.39%. The study's findings and limits: The patient cohort was small and clinically heterogeneous, with limited sampling depth.

This clone was seen only a few times. The antigen is undetermined. Mouse names are used for the genes. The observed sequence ends 1 residue before the CDR3 terminus, with the missing tail filled in from the germline J gene. The sample was blood. The rearrangement joins TRBV20 to TRBJ2-1; the match to TRBD1 covers 8 bases. The receptor was isolated from a female BALB/c mouse in good health. This line is of MHC haplotype H2-d. CDR3 region: CGARQGDYAEQFF. The sequenced part of the CDR3 DNA is TGTGGTGCTAGACAGGGGGACTATGCTGAGCAGTTC. The full variable domain, with the rest looked up from reference TRBV20 and TRBJ2-1, is GALVYQYPRRTICKSGTSMRMECQAVGFQATSVAWYRQSPQKTFELIALSTVNSAIKYEQNFTQEKFPISHPNLSFSSMTVLNAYLEDRGLYLCGARQGDYAEQFFGPGTRLTVL.